Listed here are 8 T cell receptor beta chains from one sample, sequenced in a study of CD8+CD57+ T cells in acquired aplastic anemia (dated by TCRdb to 2017 to 2018). Patients chosen for sequencing had shown expansion of CD8+CD57+ cells by flow cytometry. TCRdb shows the sequencer as Illumina HiSeq 2000. TCR beta VDJ combination and CDR3 sequence profiling used genomic DNA as the template. Using fastp at Q25 and MiXCR, TCRdb reprocessed the public reads and kept productive beta chains. Rows are unified per CDR3 protein, each entry keeping the most common DNA and genes. In this sample the table shows about 98,000 distinct CDR3 sequences, 55% to 75% of which occur a single time. The ten largest clones capture 65% of the sample. Sequencing used sorted CD4+, CD8+, or CD8+CD57+ T cells (not recorded which) from PBMCs. These receptor sequences come from a human donor with aplastic anemia.

The chain recombines TRBV29-1 with TRBJ2-3; a possible D gene is TRBD2 (7 bases). This CDR3 comprises 14 residues. Trimming removed 6 bases from V and 0 bases from J, with 13 bases in between. Per the germline V gene, CDR1 is SQVTM and CDR2 is ANQGSEA. The CDR3 is CSVREGGSTDTQYF. Here the CDR3 DNA reads TGCAGCGTCAGGGAGGGGGGGAGCACAGATACGCAGTATTTT.

The V and J genes are TRBV24-1 and TRBJ2-2, with 8 bases fitting TRBD2. Germline lookup yields CDR1 KGHDR and CDR2 SFDVKD. The CDR3 runs to 14 residues. The V gene end was trimmed by 6 bases and the J gene end by 7 bases; junction bases not matched to a gene: 6. CDR3 amino acids: CATSLGGRNGELFF. The CDR3 region has the DNA TGTGCCACCAGTTTGGGCGGGAGGAACGGGGAGCTGTTTTTT.

As for this clonotype: One end of the junction is discordant with germline, which a read error may explain. The chain employs TRBV5-5 and TRBJ2-7; 7 bases line up with TRBD1. There are 15 residues in the CDR3. The germline gives CDR1 SGHKS, CDR2 YYEKEE (reference sequence). The CDR3 DNA reads as TGCGCCAGCAGCCCCGACAGGGTAAGGGCCTACGAGCAGTACTTC. Encoded protein: CASSPDRVRAYEQYF.

The rearrangement joins TRBV11-1 to TRBJ1-4, with 9 bases matching TRBD1. This CDR3 is 16 amino acids long. CDR1 SGHAT and CDR2 FQDESV come from the germline V gene (reference sequence). Trimming cost V 5 bases and J 0 bases; bases outside gene matches: 4. The CDR3 reads CASSGQGYATNEKLFF. CDR3 DNA: TGTGCCAGCAGCGGACAGGGGTATGCAACTAATGAAAAACTGTTTTTT.

This chain uses TRBV2 with TRBJ2-7; tentative D call: TRBD1 (5 bases). Looked up from germline, CDR1 is SNHLY and CDR2 is FYNNEI. The germline V and J ends were trimmed by 3 bases and 6 bases, with 18 bases remaining between them. This CDR3 is built from 15 residues. The CDR3 loop reads CASSDRVVSTFEQYF. The CDR3 DNA reads TGTGCCAGCAGTGACAGGGTAGTTTCCACGTTCGAGCAGTACTTC.

The chain carries TRBV5-4 and TRBJ2-7; 7 positions agree with TRBD1. In germline, CDR1 is SGHNT, CDR2 YYREEE (reference sequence). This CDR3 comprises 13 residues. J was trimmed by 7 bases and V by 5 bases; bases with no gene match: 9. In DNA, the CDR3 is TGTGCCAGCAGGCCAGGGACAGCTAGAGAGCAGTACTTC. Amino acid sequence: CASRPGTAREQYF.

In DNA, the CDR3 is TGCAGTGCCAGGACGGGACTTTCCTACGAGCAGTACTTC. Its translation: CSARTGLSYEQYF. The gene calls are TRBV20-1 and TRBJ2-7, with a weak D call TRBD2 (6 bases). The V end was cut by 6 bases, the J end by 1 base, with 13 bases between. Germline CDR1 is DFQATT and CDR2 is SNEGSKA (reference sequence). The CDR3 extends over 13 amino acids.

This clonotype showed up just a few times. The chain links TRBV4-2 to TRBJ2-4; perhaps TRBD2 as D (5 bases). This CDR3 has 16 amino acids. Germline values: CDR1 LGHNA, CDR2 YNFKEQ. V shed 2 bases and J shed 0 bases, with 11 bases lying between them. This CDR3 reads CASSQWLALAKNIQYF. The CDR3 region has the DNA TGTGCCAGCAGCCAATGGCTAGCTCTAGCCAAAAACATTCAGTACTTC.